Presented here are 11 T cell receptor beta chains from one specimen sequenced in a study of blood T cells in healthy people across ages. Primers used in a second PCR of roughly 7 to 12 cycles were a sample-barcoded 5' primer and a J-beta primer mix. From the 5' RACE reads, TCRdb called clonotypes with MiXCR, one entry per CDR3 protein. The data hold around 1,900,000 distinct CDR3 sequences, with more than 35% observed a single time. The sample was blood. The source is a human donor in good health.

This chain's CDR3 is CASSSRQLTHNEQFF. The CDR3, as DNA: TGTGCCAGCAGCTCCCGACAGCTAACTCACAATGAGCAGTTCTTC. The chain employs TRBV13 and TRBJ2-1; a possible D gene is TRBD1 (5 bases). The CDR3 loop spans 15 amino acids. Trimming shortened V by 4 bases and J by 5 bases, and 15 bases separated the two germline ends. Germline CDR1 reads PRHDT; CDR2 reads FYEKMQ (reference sequence).

This clonotype was counted ten times or more. This chain links TRBV3-1 with TRBJ1-1; D gene uncertain. The CDR3 sequence is 12 residues long. V was trimmed by 4 bases and J by 1 base, leaving 4 bases between them. Germline V gene sequence: CDR1 LGHDT, CDR2 YNNKEL (reference sequence). The CDR3 spells CASSPTNTEAFF. DNA for the CDR3: TGTGCCAGCAGCCCTACGAACACTGAAGCTTTCTTT. Using reference TRBV3-1 and TRBJ1-1 for the parts outside the CDR3, the full variable domain is DTAVSQTPKYLVTQMGNDKSIKCEQNLGHDTMYWYKQDSKKFLKIMFSYNNKELIINETVPNRFSPKSPDKAHLNLHINSLELGDSAVYFCASSPTNTEAFFGQGTRLTVV.

In this sample, this clonotype turned up a few times. This chain links TRBV20-1 with TRBJ2-1, with no clear D. The CDR3 is 12 amino acids. V gave up 3 bases and J gave up 9 bases, with 12 bases separating them. Germline-derived CDR1 and CDR2 are DFQATT and SNEGSKA (reference sequence). CDR3 coding DNA: TGCAGTGCTAGGAAGATGGGCGTTGAGCAGTTCTTC. It is translated as CSARKMGVEQFF.

This chain uses TRBV4-2 with TRBJ2-7, with D perhaps matching TRBD2 (5 bases). The V gene's germline CDR1 is LGHNA and CDR2 YNFKEQ. V gave up 0 bases and J gave up 6 bases, with 9 bases separating them. This CDR3 has 13 residues. CDR3 loop: CASSQDPGIEQYF. The DNA of the CDR3 is TGTGCCAGCAGCCAAGATCCGGGGATCGAGCAGTACTTC.

The table lists this clonotype with a few counts. The chain is built from TRBV2 and TRBJ2-2; D unclear. The germline V gene encodes CDR1 SNHLY and CDR2 FYNNEI. CDR3 length: 15 residues. V dropped 7 bases and J dropped 8 bases, with 20 bases sitting between them. Here the CDR3 DNA reads TGTGCCAGCACTCAAACCACCCTAGATACGGGGGAGCTGTTTTTT. It specifies CASTQTTLDTGELFF.

This clonotype has just a few counts. The gene calls are TRBV2 and TRBJ1-5; D remains ambiguous. The germline gives CDR1 SNHLY, CDR2 FYNNEI. The V gene lost 4 bases and the J gene lost 0 bases, with 4 bases spanning the gap. The CDR3 has 13 amino acids. This CDR3 reads CASSGPSNQPQHF. As DNA, the CDR3 is TGTGCCAGCAGTGGTCCTAGCAATCAGCCCCAGCATTTT.

This clonotype was counted a few times. The chain couples TRBV7-8 to TRBJ2-7; 7 nucleotides align to TRBD1. This CDR3 has 14 amino acids. V shed 4 bases, J shed 1 base, and the junction held 4 bases outside the gene matches. The germline V gene has CDR1 SGHVS and CDR2 FQNEAQ. CDR3 loop: CASSSYRGSYEQYF. The CDR3 nucleotides are TGTGCCAGCAGCTCATACAGGGGTTCCTACGAGCAGTACTTC.

In its sample, this clonotype was seen a few times. The chain couples TRBV12-3 or TRBV12-4 to TRBJ2-4; TRBD2 matches 9 bases. The J call may not be correct, given that the DNA end is closer to TRBJ2-7. This CDR3 has 14 residues. CDR3 amino acids: CASRRQRGVDEQYF. CDR3 nucleotides: TGTGCCAGCAGACGCCAGCGGGGGGTCGACGAGCAGTACTTC.

The chain uses TRBV29-1 and TRBJ2-4; tentatively, D is TRBD2 (5 bases). The end of the DNA fits TRBJ2-7 better, so the J call may be wrong. The CDR3 consists of 12 residues. Germline V lookup: CDR1 SQVTM, CDR2 ANQGSEA. CDR3 amino acids: CSIRGSSYEQYF. CDR3 DNA sequence: TGCAGCATTCGAGGGTCGTCCTACGAGCAGTACTTC.

A word on this clonotype: Germline and junction disagree at one end, which may indicate a read error. The V and J genes are TRBV20-1 and TRBJ2-7; 9 bases are shared with TRBD1. Germline CDR1 is DFQATT and CDR2 is SNEGSKA (reference sequence). The CDR3 is made up of 14 amino acids. CDR3 region: CSARASTGGYEQYF. The CDR3, as DNA: TGCAGTGCCAGAGCTTCGACAGGGGGCTACGAGCAGTACTTC.

Comment on this clonotype: It is unclear where the CDR3 begins or ends on the DNA, so no DNA is shown, and the CDR3 is as TCRdb lists it. The CDR3 region is CSARSNMNTEAFFGYTF. The rearrangement joins TRBV20-1 to TRBJ1-2. Germline V gene data show CDR1 as DFQATT and CDR2 as SNEGSKA (reference sequence). The CDR3 extends over 17 residues, inclusive of both ends.